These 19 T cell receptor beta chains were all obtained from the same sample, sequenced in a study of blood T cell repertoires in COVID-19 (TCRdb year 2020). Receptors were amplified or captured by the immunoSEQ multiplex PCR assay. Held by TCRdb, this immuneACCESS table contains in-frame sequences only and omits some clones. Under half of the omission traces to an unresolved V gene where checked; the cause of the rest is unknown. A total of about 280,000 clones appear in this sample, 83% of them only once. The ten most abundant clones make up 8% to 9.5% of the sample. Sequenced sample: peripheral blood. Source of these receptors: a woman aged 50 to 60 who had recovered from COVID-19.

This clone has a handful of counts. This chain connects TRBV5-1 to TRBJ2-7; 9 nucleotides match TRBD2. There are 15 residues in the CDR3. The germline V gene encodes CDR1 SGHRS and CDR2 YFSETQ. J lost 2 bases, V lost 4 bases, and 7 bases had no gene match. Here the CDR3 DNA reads TGCGCCAGCAGCGGGTCTAGCGGGACCGCCTACGAGCAGTACTTC. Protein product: CASSGSSGTAYEQYF.

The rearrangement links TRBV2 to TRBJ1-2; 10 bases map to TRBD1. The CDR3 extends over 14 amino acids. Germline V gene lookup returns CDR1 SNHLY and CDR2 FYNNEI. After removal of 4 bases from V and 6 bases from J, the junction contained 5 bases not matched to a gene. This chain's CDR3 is CASSGETGGNGYTF. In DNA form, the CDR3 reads TGTGCCAGCAGTGGGGAGACAGGGGGCAATGGCTACACCTTC.

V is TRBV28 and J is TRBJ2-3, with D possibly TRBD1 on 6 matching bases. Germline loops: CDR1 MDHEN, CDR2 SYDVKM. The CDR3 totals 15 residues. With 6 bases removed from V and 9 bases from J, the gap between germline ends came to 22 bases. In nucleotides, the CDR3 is TGTGCCAGCAGCCGTTCCCTCGCCGTTAGGGGGACGCAGTATTTT. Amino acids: CASSRSLAVRGTQYF.

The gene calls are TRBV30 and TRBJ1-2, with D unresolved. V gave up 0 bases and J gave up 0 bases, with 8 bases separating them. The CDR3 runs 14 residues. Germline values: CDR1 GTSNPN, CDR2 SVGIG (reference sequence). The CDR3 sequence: CAWSVRWANYGYTF. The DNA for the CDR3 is TGTGCCTGGAGTGTCAGGTGGGCTAACTATGGCTACACCTTC.

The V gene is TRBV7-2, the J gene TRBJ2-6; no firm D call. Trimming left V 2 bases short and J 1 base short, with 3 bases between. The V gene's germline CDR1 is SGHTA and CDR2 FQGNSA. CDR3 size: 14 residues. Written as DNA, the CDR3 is TGTGCCAGCAGCTTAACATCTGGGGCCAACGTCCTGACTTTC. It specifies CASSLTSGANVLTF.

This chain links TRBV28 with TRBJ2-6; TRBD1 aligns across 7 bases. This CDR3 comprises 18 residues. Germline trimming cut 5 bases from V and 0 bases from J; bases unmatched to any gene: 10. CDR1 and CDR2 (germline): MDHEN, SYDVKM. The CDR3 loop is CASSPPGQLSSGANVLTF. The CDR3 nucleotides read TGTGCCAGCAGTCCACCGGGACAGCTAAGCTCTGGGGCCAACGTCCTGACTTTC.

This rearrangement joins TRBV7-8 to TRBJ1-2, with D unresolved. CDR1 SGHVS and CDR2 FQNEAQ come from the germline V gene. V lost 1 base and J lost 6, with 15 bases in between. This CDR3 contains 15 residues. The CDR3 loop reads CASSLDSGRIDGYTF. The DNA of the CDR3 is TGTGCCAGCAGCTTAGATTCAGGTCGAATTGATGGCTACACCTTC.

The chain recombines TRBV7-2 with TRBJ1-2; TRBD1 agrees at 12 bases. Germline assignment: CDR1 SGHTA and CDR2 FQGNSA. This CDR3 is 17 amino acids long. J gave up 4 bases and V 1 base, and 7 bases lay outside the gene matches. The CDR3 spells CASSLGVGTGGGYGYTF. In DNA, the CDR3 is TGTGCCAGCAGCTTAGGGGTAGGGACAGGGGGCGGCTATGGCTACACCTTC.

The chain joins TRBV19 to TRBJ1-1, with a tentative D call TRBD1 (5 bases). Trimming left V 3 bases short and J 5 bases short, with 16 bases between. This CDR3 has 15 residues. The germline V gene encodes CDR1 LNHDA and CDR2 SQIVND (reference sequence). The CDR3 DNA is TGTGCCAGTAGTATTTTTGGGGGGACGGATACTGAAGCTTTCTTT. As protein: CASSIFGGTDTEAFF. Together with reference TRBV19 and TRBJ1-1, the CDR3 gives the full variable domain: DGGITQSPKYLFRKEGQNVTLSCEQNLNHDAMYWYRQDPGQGLRLIYYSQIVNDFQKGDIAEGYSVSREKKESFPLTVTSAQKNPTAFYLCASSIFGGTDTEAFFGQGTRLTVV.

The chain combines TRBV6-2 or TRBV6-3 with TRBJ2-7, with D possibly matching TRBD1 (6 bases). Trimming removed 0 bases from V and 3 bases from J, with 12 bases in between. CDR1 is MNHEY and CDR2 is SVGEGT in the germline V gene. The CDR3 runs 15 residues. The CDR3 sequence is CASSYSRTAIYEQYF. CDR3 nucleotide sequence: TGTGCCAGCAGTTACTCGCGGACAGCCATCTACGAGCAGTACTTC.

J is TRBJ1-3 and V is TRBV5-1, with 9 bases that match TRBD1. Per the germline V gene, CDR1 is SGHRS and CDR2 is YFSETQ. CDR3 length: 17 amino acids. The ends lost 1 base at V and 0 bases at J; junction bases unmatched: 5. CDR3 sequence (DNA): TGCGCCAGCAGCTTGTGGGGGACAGGGAACTCTGGAAACACCATATATTTT. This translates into CASSLWGTGNSGNTIYF.

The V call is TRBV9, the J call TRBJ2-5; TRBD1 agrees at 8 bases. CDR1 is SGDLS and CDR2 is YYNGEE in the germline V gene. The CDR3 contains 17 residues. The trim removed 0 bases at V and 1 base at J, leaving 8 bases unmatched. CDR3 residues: CASSVGFSGTGQETQYF. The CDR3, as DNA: TGTGCCAGCAGCGTAGGTTTTTCGGGGACAGGCCAAGAGACCCAGTACTTC.

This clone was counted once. CDR3 sequence: CASSPRTGGILHEQFF. In DNA form, the CDR3 reads TGCGCCAGCAGCCCACGCACGGGGGGCATTCTCCATGAGCAGTTCTTC. The chain has TRBV4-3 and TRBJ2-1; a weak D match, TRBD2 (7 bases). V shed 4 bases and J shed 8 bases, with 21 bases lying between them. The CDR3 sequence is 16 residues long. Per the germline V gene, CDR1 is LGHNA and CDR2 is YSLEER.

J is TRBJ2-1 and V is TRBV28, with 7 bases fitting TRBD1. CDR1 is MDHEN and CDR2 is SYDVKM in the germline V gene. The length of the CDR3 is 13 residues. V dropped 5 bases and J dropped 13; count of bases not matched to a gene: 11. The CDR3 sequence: CASSPATGYVQFF. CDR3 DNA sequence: TGTGCCAGCAGTCCTGCGACAGGGTACGTCCAGTTCTTC.

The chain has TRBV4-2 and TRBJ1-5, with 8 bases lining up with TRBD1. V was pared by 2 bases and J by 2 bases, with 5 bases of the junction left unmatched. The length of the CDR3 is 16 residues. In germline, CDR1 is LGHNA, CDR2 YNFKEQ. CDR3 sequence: CASSQNPGQGNQPQHF. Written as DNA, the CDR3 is TGTGCCAGCAGCCAAAACCCGGGACAGGGCAATCAGCCCCAGCATTTT.

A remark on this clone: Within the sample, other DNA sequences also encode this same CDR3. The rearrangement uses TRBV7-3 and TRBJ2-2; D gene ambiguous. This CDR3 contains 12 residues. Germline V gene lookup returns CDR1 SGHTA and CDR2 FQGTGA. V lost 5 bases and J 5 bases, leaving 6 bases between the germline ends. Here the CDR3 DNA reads TGTGCCAGCAGCCCAGATACCGGGGAGCTGTTTTTT. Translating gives CASSPDTGELFF.

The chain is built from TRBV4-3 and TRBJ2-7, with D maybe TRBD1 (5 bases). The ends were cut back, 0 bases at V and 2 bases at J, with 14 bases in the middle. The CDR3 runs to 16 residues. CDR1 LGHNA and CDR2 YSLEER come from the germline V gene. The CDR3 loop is CASSQDGQGATYEQYF. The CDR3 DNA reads TGCGCCAGCAGCCAAGATGGGCAGGGTGCCACCTACGAGCAGTACTTC.

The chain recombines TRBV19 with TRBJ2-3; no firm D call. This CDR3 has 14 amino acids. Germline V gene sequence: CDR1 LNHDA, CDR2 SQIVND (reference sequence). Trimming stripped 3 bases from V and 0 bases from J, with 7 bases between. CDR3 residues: CASSMVASTDTQYF. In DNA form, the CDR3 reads TGTGCCAGTAGTATGGTGGCTAGCACAGATACGCAGTATTTT.

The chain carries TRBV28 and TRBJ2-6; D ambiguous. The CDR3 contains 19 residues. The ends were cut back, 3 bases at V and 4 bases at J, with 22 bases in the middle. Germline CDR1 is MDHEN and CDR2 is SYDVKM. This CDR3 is CASSFGSGLGWMGANVLTF. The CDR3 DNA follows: TGTGCCAGCAGTTTCGGTTCCGGTCTGGGCTGGATGGGGGCCAACGTCCTGACTTTC.